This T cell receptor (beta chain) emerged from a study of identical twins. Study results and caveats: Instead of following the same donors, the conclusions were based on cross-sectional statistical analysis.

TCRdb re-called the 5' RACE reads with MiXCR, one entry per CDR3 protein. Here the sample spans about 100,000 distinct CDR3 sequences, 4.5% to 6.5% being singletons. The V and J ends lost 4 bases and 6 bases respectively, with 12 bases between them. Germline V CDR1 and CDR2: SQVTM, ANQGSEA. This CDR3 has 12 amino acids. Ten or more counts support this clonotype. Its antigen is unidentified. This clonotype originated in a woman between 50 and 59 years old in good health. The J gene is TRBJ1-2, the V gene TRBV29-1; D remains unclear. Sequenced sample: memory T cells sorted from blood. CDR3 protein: CSVGQSADGYTF. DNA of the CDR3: TGCAGCGTTGGCCAATCGGCCGATGGCTACACCTTC.